This entry features one T cell receptor beta chain sequence. Its specificity is unknown. The PCR made use of 60 Vbeta and 13 Jbeta primers. Per the original methods: Per a later analysis, the number of unique TCR beta chains was about 80 million, of which 8.5 million to 11 million were shared. Sequencing used immunoSEQ multiplex PCR; TCRdb keeps in-frame clones, though not all of them. That table supplies the V and J calls and clone size; D and trimming were determined from the DNA. The data show fewer than 100,000 clones, roughly 75% seen once. The data were taken from a study of cytomegalovirus exposure and HLA in healthy donors. Overall study context: Counted in an early data release were approximately 80 million unique TCRs from HLA-typed donors.

Study-level results: An ancestry cluster, one associated with Asian ancestry, reportedly showed fewer N-insertions than the approximately 650-donor mean in a later analysis. The study carried out a later analysis of TCR beta sequences. It associated approximately 16,000 of them with specific HLA alleles at a false discovery rate of 0.05.

The V end was cut by 1 base, the J end by 14 bases, with 19 bases between. The CDR3 covers 14 residues. Germline values: CDR1 SEHNR, CDR2 FQNEAQ (reference sequence). The chain combines TRBV7-9 with TRBJ2-3; TRBD2 might be the D (6 bases). This clonotype was sampled from a male donor in good health and CMV-seronegative. The specimen sequenced was PBMCs. CDR3 loop: CASSLEGSGDISYF. The CDR3 DNA reads TGTGCCAGCAGCTTAGAAGGTAGCGGAGACATATCGTATTTT.